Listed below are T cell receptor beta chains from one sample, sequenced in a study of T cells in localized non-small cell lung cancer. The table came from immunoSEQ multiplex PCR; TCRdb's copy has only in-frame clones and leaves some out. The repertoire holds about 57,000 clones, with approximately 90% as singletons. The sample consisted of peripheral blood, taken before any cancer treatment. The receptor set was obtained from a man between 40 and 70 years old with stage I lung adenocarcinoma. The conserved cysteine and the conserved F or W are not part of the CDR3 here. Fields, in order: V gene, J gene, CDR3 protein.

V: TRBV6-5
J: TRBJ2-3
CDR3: ASSYRTSGRTDTQY

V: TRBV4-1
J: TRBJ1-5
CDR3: ASSQPPTGGGYQPQH

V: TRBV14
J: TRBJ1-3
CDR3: ASSQVAGRGNTIY

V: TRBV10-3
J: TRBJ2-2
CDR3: AISGPTGELF

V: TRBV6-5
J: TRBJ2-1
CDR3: ASSYSGNEQF

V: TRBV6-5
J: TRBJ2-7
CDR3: ASSSRADRSYEQY

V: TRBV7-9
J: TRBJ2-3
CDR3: ASTGGGLADTQY

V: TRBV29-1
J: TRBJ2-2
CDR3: SVEEGTSNTGELF

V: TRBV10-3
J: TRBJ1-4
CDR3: AISEVSHNEKLF

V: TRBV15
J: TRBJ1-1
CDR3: ATSREKGSNTEAF

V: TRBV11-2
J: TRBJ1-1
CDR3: ASSFGLNTEAF

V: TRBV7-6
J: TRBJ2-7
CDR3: ASSPTQGRYEQY

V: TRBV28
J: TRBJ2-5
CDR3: ASSETDGWVGETQY

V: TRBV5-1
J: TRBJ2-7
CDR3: ASSHVTTGQGHEQY

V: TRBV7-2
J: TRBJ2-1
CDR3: ASSHWGLNNEQF

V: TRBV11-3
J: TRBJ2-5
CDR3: ASSLRGLAGVETQY

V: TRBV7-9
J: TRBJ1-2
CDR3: ASSALTGGSSGYT

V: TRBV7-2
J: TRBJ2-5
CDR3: ASSPGYAWETQY

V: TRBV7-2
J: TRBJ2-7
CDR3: ASSLRGTGEYEQY

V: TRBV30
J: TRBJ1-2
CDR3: AWSGGADGYT

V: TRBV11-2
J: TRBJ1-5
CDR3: ASSLDGRGGQPQH

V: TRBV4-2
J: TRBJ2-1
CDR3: ASSQGSGYSSYNEQF

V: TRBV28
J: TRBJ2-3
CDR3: ASSLSGFADTQY

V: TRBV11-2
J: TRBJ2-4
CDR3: ASSLEGNGLAKNIQY

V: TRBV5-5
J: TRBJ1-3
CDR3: ASSFNPTSGNTIY

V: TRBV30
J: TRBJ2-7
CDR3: AWSVDRDHEQY

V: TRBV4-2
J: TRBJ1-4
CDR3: ASSQEIRNEKLF

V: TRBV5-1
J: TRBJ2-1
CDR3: ASSLDSPLF

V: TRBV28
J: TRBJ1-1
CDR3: ASSLDTGRTEAF

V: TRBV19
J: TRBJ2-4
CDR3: ASSMVAGSNIQY

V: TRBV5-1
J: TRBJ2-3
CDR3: ASSLAVTGATDTQY

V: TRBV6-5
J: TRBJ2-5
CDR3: ASSYFTSGRQETQY

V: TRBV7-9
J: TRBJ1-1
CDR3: ASSPITGGVTEAF

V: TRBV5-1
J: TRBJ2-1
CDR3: ASSSGPPYNEQF

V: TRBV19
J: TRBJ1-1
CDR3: ASSYYRGTEAF

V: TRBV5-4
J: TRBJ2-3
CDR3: ASSPPGTDTQY

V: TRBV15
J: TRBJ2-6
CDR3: ATSRAARVSSGANVLT

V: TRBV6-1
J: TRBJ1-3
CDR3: ASLDNSGNTIY

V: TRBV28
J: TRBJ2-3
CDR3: ASSFRRGTQY

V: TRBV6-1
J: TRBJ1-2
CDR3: ASSEAGEAAYGYT

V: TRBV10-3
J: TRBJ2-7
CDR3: AIRTSGTRSYEQY

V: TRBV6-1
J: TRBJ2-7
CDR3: ASSGPGQGASYEQY

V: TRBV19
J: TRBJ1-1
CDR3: ASSATENTEAF

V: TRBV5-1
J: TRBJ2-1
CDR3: ASSFQGRSYNEQF

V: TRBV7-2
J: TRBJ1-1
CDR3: ASSFWQNTEAF

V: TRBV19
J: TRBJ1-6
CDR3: ASSSTGHLNSPLH

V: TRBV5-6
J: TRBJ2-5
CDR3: ASSYPGTVETQY

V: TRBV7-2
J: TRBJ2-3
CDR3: ASSLREISGRDTQY

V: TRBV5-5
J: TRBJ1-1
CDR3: ASSWTANTEAF

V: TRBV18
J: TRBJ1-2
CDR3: ASSPGSGSSNYGYT

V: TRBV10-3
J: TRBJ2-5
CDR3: AISESGAPTPETQY

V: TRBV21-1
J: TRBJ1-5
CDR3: ASTKKGRWVGRSNQPQH

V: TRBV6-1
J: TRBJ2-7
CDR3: ASGLYEQY